These 30 T cell receptor beta chains were sequenced from one sample in a study of T cell responses to AZD1222 COVID-19 vaccine. Measured with immunoSEQ multiplex PCR; TCRdb has only the in-frame clones, and not every one. This sample has around 83,000 clones, with 75% to 95% found just once. Sequenced material: peripheral blood, taken 28 days after the second AZD1222 dose. These receptors came from an adult who received the AZD1222 COVID-19 vaccine.

This rearrangement joins TRBV19 to TRBJ2-7; 9 nucleotides agree with TRBD2. The CDR3 is 17 residues long. The V and J ends lost 0 bases and 0 bases, in that order; junction bases with no gene match: 6. Germline V gene lookup returns CDR1 LNHDA and CDR2 SQIVND (reference sequence). The CDR3 region has the DNA TGTGCCAGTAGTATAGACGTAGCGGGGGCTCACTCCTACGAGCAGTACTTC. Translation gives CASSIDVAGAHSYEQYF.

The chain uses TRBV5-1 and TRBJ1-2; 7 bases align to TRBD1. The V segment lost 4 bases and the J segment 2 bases; nucleotides outside the gene matches: 5. CDR3 length: 14 amino acids. CDR1 and CDR2 (germline): SGHRS, YFSETQ. CDR3: CASSPTTGNYGYTF. Written as DNA, the CDR3 is TGCGCCAGCAGCCCGACGACAGGGAACTATGGCTACACCTTC.

The chain recombines TRBV6-1 with TRBJ1-1, with 8 bases fitting TRBD1. The CDR3 runs 17 residues. Unmatched junction bases numbered 9, after V lost 1 base and J lost 2 bases. Germline CDR1 reads MNHNS; CDR2 reads SASEGT. CDR3 amino acids: CASSEEGTGLLNTEAFF. CDR3 bases: TGTGCCAGCAGTGAAGAAGGGACAGGACTCTTAAACACTGAAGCTTTCTTT.

The chain joins TRBV19 to TRBJ2-7, with 7 positions matching TRBD2. Germline V CDR1 and CDR2: LNHDA, SQIVND (reference sequence). The CDR3 covers 15 residues. V was clipped by 4 bases and J by 3 bases; unmatched bases: 9. In DNA form, the CDR3 reads TGTGCCAGTAGTACCCAAGCGGGGATGAGCTACGAGCAGTACTTC. Amino acid sequence: CASSTQAGMSYEQYF.

The genes are TRBV7-2 and TRBJ2-1; possible D gene TRBD2, 6 bases. CDR1 and CDR2 from the germline V gene are SGHTA and FQGNSA. This CDR3 spans 14 amino acids. Trimming shortened V by 8 bases and J by 7 bases, and 18 bases separated the two germline ends. CDR3 amino acids: CASPANGRENEQFF. In nucleotides, the CDR3 is TGTGCCAGCCCTGCCAACGGGAGAGAGAATGAGCAGTTCTTC.

The chain carries TRBV9 and TRBJ1-4; D possibly corresponds to TRBD1 (6 bases). V gave up 0 bases and J gave up 5 bases, with 17 bases separating them. The germline V gene encodes CDR1 SGDLS and CDR2 YYNGEE. The CDR3 has 17 residues. The CDR3 spells CASSVGGQLGTNEKLFF. CDR3 DNA sequence: TGTGCCAGCAGCGTAGGCGGACAGTTGGGGACAAATGAAAAACTGTTTTTT. The variable domain in full, with the rest retrieved from reference TRBV9 and TRBJ1-4, is DSGVTQTPKHLITATGQRVTLRCSPRSGDLSVYWYQQSLDQGLQFLIQYYNGEERAKGNILERFSAQQFPDLHSELNLSSLELGDSALYFCASSVGGQLGTNEKLFFGSGTQLSVL.

The gene calls are TRBV7-2 and TRBJ2-3; 9 bases are a match to TRBD1. The CDR3 covers 15 residues. CDR1 and CDR2 from the germline V gene are SGHTA and FQGNSA. J was trimmed by 3 bases and V by 4 bases; bases with no gene match: 5. The CDR3 DNA reads TGTGCCAGCAGCTCCGGGACAGGGAGGACAGATACGCAGTATTTT. It codes for CASSSGTGRTDTQYF.

This sequence joins TRBV27 and TRBJ1-1; TRBD1 aligns across 8 bases. Germline assignment: CDR1 MNHEY and CDR2 SMNVEV (reference sequence). V was pared by 8 bases and J by 5 bases, with 10 bases of the junction left unmatched. The CDR3 sequence is 14 residues long. CDR3 in amino acids: CASFQTGGRTEAFF. CDR3 sequence (DNA): TGTGCCAGCTTTCAAACAGGGGGAAGGACTGAAGCTTTCTTT.

This sequence joins TRBV30 and TRBJ1-3; D uncertain. The germline V and J ends were trimmed by 3 bases and 0 bases, with 12 bases remaining between them. Germline loops: CDR1 GTSNPN, CDR2 SVGIG (reference sequence). This CDR3 is 15 amino acids long. The CDR3: CAWRGGTTSGNTIYF. For the CDR3, the DNA is TGTGCCTGGAGGGGAGGAACGACCTCTGGAAACACCATATATTTT. The whole variable domain, remainder taken from reference TRBV30 and TRBJ1-3, is SQTIHQWPATLVQPVGSPLSLECTVEGTSNPNLYWYRQAAGRGLQLLFYSVGIGQISSEVPQNLSASRPQDRQFILSSKKLLLSDSGFYLCAWRGGTTSGNTIYFGEGSWLTVV.

On this clone: Germline and junction disagree at one end, which may indicate a read error. V usage is TRBV7-7 and J usage is TRBJ2-2, with 9 positions matching TRBD2. Germline CDR1 SSHAT, CDR2 FNYEAQ (reference sequence). The CDR3 covers 17 residues. Here the CDR3 reads CASSPGVAGDNTGELFF. In nucleotides, the CDR3 is TGTGCTAGCAGCCCGGGGGTAGCGGGGGACAACACCGGGGAGCTGTTTTTT.

The CDR3 DNA reads as TGTGCCAGCAGTTTAGGAGGGGGAAACACTGAAGCTTTCTTT. Its translation is CASSLGGGNTEAFF. This chain joins TRBV27 and TRBJ1-1; D is possibly TRBD1 (6 bases). Trimming cost V 2 bases and J 2 bases, with 9 bases left between them. Germline-derived CDR1 and CDR2 are MNHEY and SMNVEV (reference sequence). The CDR3 extends over 14 amino acids.

V is TRBV4-2 and J is TRBJ1-3; tentative D call: TRBD1 (5 bases). Trimming left V 1 base short and J 0 bases short, with 13 bases between. CDR1 and CDR2 (germline): LGHNA, YNFKEQ. The CDR3 is made up of 17 amino acids. The CDR3, as DNA: TGTGCCAGCAGCCAAGTTTTGACAGCCAACTCTGGAAACACCATATATTTT. This codes for CASSQVLTANSGNTIYF.

This clone was seen more than once but under ten times. The rearrangement joins TRBV5-4 to TRBJ2-7; TRBD2 is a possible D gene (6 bases). Trimming removed 0 bases from V and 3 bases from J, with 13 bases in between. This CDR3 comprises 15 residues. In germline, CDR1 is SGHNT, CDR2 YYREEE (reference sequence). The CDR3 loop reads CASSLGDRGFYEQYF. The CDR3 DNA reads as TGTGCCAGCAGCTTGGGGGATCGGGGGTTCTACGAGCAGTACTTC. Supplemented by reference TRBV5-4 and TRBJ2-7, the full variable domain reads ETGVTQSPTHLIKTRGQQVTLRCSSQSGHNTVSWYQQALGQGPQFIFQYYREEENGRGNFPPRFSGLQFPNYSSELNVNALELDDSALYLCASSLGDRGFYEQYFGPGTRLTVT.

The gene calls are TRBV7-9 and TRBJ2-3, with 7 bases identical to TRBD1. From germline, CDR1 is SEHNR and CDR2 FQNEAQ (reference sequence). The ends lost 3 bases at V and 2 bases at J; junction bases unmatched: 5. CDR3 length: 15 residues. CDR3 loop: CASSFETGYTDTQYF. In nucleotides, the CDR3 is TGTGCCAGCAGCTTCGAGACAGGGTACACAGATACGCAGTATTTT.

The CDR3 is CASSYPGLYEQYF. The DNA of the CDR3 is TGTGCCAGCAGTTATCCAGGGTTGTACGAGCAGTACTTC. V usage is TRBV6-1 and J usage is TRBJ2-7, with D maybe TRBD1 (5 bases). V was cut by 5 bases and J by 4 bases, with 12 bases left in between. Germline V gene sequence: CDR1 MNHNS, CDR2 SASEGT. The CDR3 runs 13 residues.

The chain joins TRBV28 to TRBJ1-2; D gene unclear. Per the germline V gene, CDR1 is MDHEN and CDR2 is SYDVKM. The length of the CDR3 is 12 residues. Trimming pared 8 bases from V and 11 bases from J, leaving 18 bases between. The CDR3 spells CASLGPSGGYTF. In nucleotides, the CDR3 is TGTGCCAGCCTCGGCCCCTCCGGCGGGTACACCTTC.

The chain is built from TRBV6-2 or TRBV6-3 and TRBJ2-3, with D unresolved. Germline V gene sequence: CDR1 MNHEY, CDR2 SVGEGT. CDR3 length: 14 amino acids. With 2 bases removed from V and 0 bases from J, the gap between germline ends came to 6 bases. The CDR3 nucleotides read TGTGCCAGCAGTTACCGTCAGAGCACAGATACGCAGTATTTT. Its protein is CASSYRQSTDTQYF.

The chain carries TRBV14 and TRBJ1-1; no definite D call. The V end was cut by 3 bases, the J end by 3 bases, with 14 bases between. Germline CDR1 reads SGHDN; CDR2 reads FVKESK. The CDR3 runs 15 residues. The CDR3 loop is CASSHFGVRDTEAFF. The CDR3 DNA reads TGTGCCAGCAGCCACTTTGGGGTGAGGGACACTGAAGCTTTCTTT.

The rearrangement joins TRBV9 to TRBJ1-3, with a possible D match to TRBD1 (6 bases). This CDR3 has 16 amino acids. V gave up 3 bases and J gave up 4 bases, with 17 bases separating them. Germline V gene lookup returns CDR1 SGDLS and CDR2 YYNGEE. CDR3 DNA: TGTGCCAGCAGCGCACCAGGGGATCCGGGGGGAAACACCATATATTTT. Amino acids: CASSAPGDPGGNTIYF. The variable domain in full, completed from reference TRBV9 and TRBJ1-3, reads DSGVTQTPKHLITATGQRVTLRCSPRSGDLSVYWYQQSLDQGLQFLIQYYNGEERAKGNILERFSAQQFPDLHSELNLSSLELGDSALYFCASSAPGDPGGNTIYFGEGSWLTVV.

This clone was recorded once. The chain combines TRBV11-2 with TRBJ2-5; 8 bases line up with TRBD2. Germline trimming cut 0 bases from V and 0 bases from J; bases unmatched to any gene: 6. The CDR3 contains 17 residues. CDR1 and CDR2 from the germline V gene are SGHAT and FQNNGV. The CDR3 loop reads CASSLDRIAGHQETQYF. The CDR3 region has the DNA TGTGCCAGCAGCTTAGATCGGATAGCGGGGCACCAAGAGACCCAGTACTTC.

This chain's CDR3 is CASSILWGGDQPQHF. The CDR3, as DNA: TGTGCCAGTAGTATCCTCTGGGGGGGCGATCAGCCCCAGCATTTT. V is TRBV19 and J is TRBJ1-5; D may be TRBD1 (6 bases). Germline CDR1 and CDR2: LNHDA and SQIVND (reference sequence). The CDR3 covers 15 residues. V was pared by 3 bases and J by 5 bases, with 14 bases between.

This sequence joins TRBV5-6 and TRBJ2-5, with 8 positions matching TRBD1. This CDR3 comprises 14 residues. Germline lookup yields CDR1 SGHDT and CDR2 YYEEEE. V was pared by 3 bases and J by 5 bases, with 6 bases of the junction left unmatched. This CDR3 is CASSSAGGGETQYF. As DNA, the CDR3 is TGTGCCAGCAGCTCTGCAGGGGGCGGGGAGACCCAGTACTTC.

This chain connects TRBV2 to TRBJ2-7; 11 bases are shared with TRBD1. The length of the CDR3 is 13 residues. Looked up from germline, CDR1 is SNHLY and CDR2 is FYNNEI. The trim removed 6 bases at V and 7 bases at J, leaving 5 bases unmatched. CDR3: CASRGQGAKEQYF. The CDR3 coding sequence is TGTGCCAGCAGAGGACAGGGGGCTAAGGAGCAGTACTTC.

The genes are TRBV4-1 and TRBJ2-7, with a weak D call TRBD2 (6 bases). The CDR3 is made up of 13 amino acids. Germline V gives CDR1 MGHRA, CDR2 YSYEKL. Trimming pared 4 bases from V and 6 bases from J, leaving 13 bases between. CDR3 in DNA: TGCGCCAGCAGCCTCCGGGGGTCAAGCGAGCAGTACTTC. Protein product: CASSLRGSSEQYF.

The rearrangement uses TRBV20-1 and TRBJ2-5, with a possible D match to TRBD2 (5 bases). Germline CDR1 and CDR2: DFQATT and SNEGSKA (reference sequence). The CDR3 covers 10 residues. Trimming stripped 7 bases from V and 8 bases from J, with 11 bases between. As DNA, the CDR3 is TGCAGTGTAGACCGGGGTACCCAGTACTTC. It yields the protein CSVDRGTQYF.

This rearrangement joins TRBV10-3 to TRBJ1-2; D is unresolved. CDR1 is ENHRY and CDR2 is SYGVKD in the germline V gene. This CDR3 is 14 amino acids long. Trimming pared 0 bases from V and 8 bases from J, leaving 13 bases between. CDR3 nucleotides: TGTGCCATCAGTGAGTCCCCGACGGGAGGCGGCTACACCTTC. The encoded protein is CAISESPTGGGYTF.

This chain connects TRBV5-4 to TRBJ2-5; the D gene is possibly TRBD1 (5 bases). CDR3 size: 14 residues. CDR1 is SGHNT, CDR2 YYREEE, per germline (reference sequence). V was pared by 1 base and J by 9 bases, with 16 bases between. In DNA, the CDR3 is TGTGCCAGCAGCTTGTCACAAGGGGTCCGAGCCCAGTACTTC. Translation gives CASSLSQGVRAQYF. Based on the CDR3 plus reference TRBV5-4 and TRBJ2-5, the full variable domain is ETGVTQSPTHLIKTRGQQVTLRCSSQSGHNTVSWYQQALGQGPQFIFQYYREEENGRGNFPPRFSGLQFPNYSSELNVNALELDDSALYLCASSLSQGVRAQYFGPGTRLLVL.

This clone was recorded only once. The genes are TRBV7-3 and TRBJ2-3; 7 bases line up with TRBD1. CDR1 SGHTA and CDR2 FQGTGA come from the germline V gene. The CDR3 has 16 residues. J was trimmed by 0 bases and V by 1 base; bases with no gene match: 4. This chain's CDR3 is CASSLKGTASTDTQYF. In DNA, the CDR3 is TGTGCCAGCAGCTTAAAGGGGACAGCTAGCACAGATACGCAGTATTTT. Full variable domain (remainder filled in from reference TRBV7-3 and TRBJ2-3): GAGVSQTPSNKVTEKGKYVELRCDPISGHTALYWYRQSLGQGPEFLIYFQGTGAADDSGLPNDRFFAVRPEGSVSTLKIQRTERGDSAVYLCASSLKGTASTDTQYFGPGTRLTVL.

The chain employs TRBV5-1 and TRBJ1-2; D not resolved. V was pared by 2 bases and J by 4 bases, with 9 bases between. The germline V gene has CDR1 SGHRS and CDR2 YFSETQ. The CDR3 is made up of 13 amino acids. The CDR3 DNA reads TGCGCCAGCAGCTTTCCAGAGTCCTATGGCTACACCTTC. Encoded protein: CASSFPESYGYTF.

J is TRBJ1-2 and V is TRBV11-2; maybe TRBD1 (5 bases). The CDR3 has 15 residues. Germline V gene data show CDR1 as SGHAT and CDR2 as FQNNGV. Trimming stripped 0 bases from V and 0 bases from J, with 8 bases between. CDR3 sequence: CASSLDYRPNYGYTF. CDR3 nucleotide sequence: TGTGCCAGCAGCTTAGATTACAGGCCTAACTATGGCTACACCTTC.